A selection of T cell receptor beta chains follows, all from one sample in a study of blood T cell repertoires in COVID-19. The table came from immunoSEQ multiplex PCR; TCRdb's copy has only in-frame clones and leaves some out. The sample consists of fewer than 350,000 clones, roughly 85% of them appearing once. Source material: PBMCs or T cells enriched from blood (not recorded which). These receptors originate from a woman in her 30s who had been exposed to COVID-19. Each CDR3 is given with its conserved first and last residue. D genes are given only for firm matches. A clone size is listed for some rows: how often the clone was seen (once, few, many), or a class if it is expanded.

>TRBJ2-7|TRBV7-9|-|-
CASSLLADYEQYF
TGTGCCAGCAGCTTATTGGCTGACTACGAGCAGTACTTC
>TRBJ2-2|TRBV5-4|TRBD2|-
CASNVGGANTGELFF
TGTGCCAGCAACGTGGGGGGGGCGAACACCGGGGAGCTGTTTTTT
>TRBJ2-1|TRBV3-1/TRBV3-2|-|-
CASSQDVVGGPYNEQFF
TGTGCCAGCAGCCAAGATGTAGTCGGGGGGCCTTACAATGAGCAGTTCTTC
>TRBJ2-5|TRBV19|-|-
CASRDRSGETQYF
TGTGCCAGTAGAGACAGGAGTGGGGAGACCCAGTACTTC
>TRBJ1-2|TRBV11-2|TRBD1|-
CASSSSGQNYGYTF
TGTGCCAGCAGCTCCTCGGGACAGAACTATGGCTACACCTTC
>TRBJ1-5|TRBV24-1|-|once
CAGRGLNSNQPQHF
TGTGCCGGCCGAGGTCTCAATAGCAATCAGCCCCAGCATTTT
>TRBJ2-3|TRBV18|-|-
CASSPRGDTDTQYF
TGTGCCAGCTCACCCCGCGGCGACACAGATACGCAGTATTTT
>TRBJ2-4|TRBV30|-|-
CAWGTMGFIQYF
TGTGCCTGGGGGACAATGGGCTTCATTCAGTACTTC
>TRBJ2-1|TRBV19|TRBD2|-
CASTSGLAGENNEQFF
TGTGCCAGCACAAGTGGACTAGCGGGGGAAAACAATGAGCAGTTCTTC
>TRBJ2-7|TRBV7-2|-|many
CASTHSTGIGYEQYF
TGTGCCAGCACCCACTCAACAGGGATCGGCTACGAGCAGTACTTC
>TRBJ2-3|TRBV11-3|TRBD2|-
CASSLGTSVPDTQYF
TGTGCCAGCAGCTTGGGGACTAGCGTCCCAGATACGCAGTATTTT
>TRBJ1-5|TRBV4-1|TRBD1|-
CASSGTGERQPQHF
TGCGCCAGCAGCGGGACAGGGGAGCGTCAGCCCCAGCATTTT
>TRBJ1-4|TRBV18|TRBD1|-
CASSRDSSNEKLFF
TGTGCCAGCTCACGGGACAGCAGTAATGAAAAACTGTTTTTT
>TRBJ2-5|TRBV24-1|TRBD1|few
CATSDDRGRGETQYF
TGTGCCACCAGTGATGACAGGGGGCGTGGGGAGACCCAGTACTTC
>TRBJ2-1|TRBV5-1|-|-
CASTKDTYNEQFF
TGCGCCAGCACAAAGGACACCTACAATGAGCAGTTCTTC
>TRBJ1-5|TRBV28|TRBD1|-
CASTSGQGFQPQHF
TGTGCCAGCACCTCGGGACAGGGGTTTCAGCCCCAGCATTTT
>TRBJ1-1|TRBV20-1|-|-
CSASGIDGRGNTEAFF
TGCAGTGCTAGTGGAATAGATGGACGGGGGAACACTGAAGCTTTCTTT
>TRBJ1-5|TRBV23-1|TRBD1|-
CASSRSRDRRQPQHF
TGCGCCAGCAGTCGATCCCGGGACAGGAGGCAGCCCCAGCATTTT
>TRBJ1-1|TRBV27|TRBD1|-
CASSYRTGDTEAFF
TGTGCCAGCAGTTATAGGACAGGGGACACTGAAGCTTTCTTT
>TRBJ1-3|TRBV4-3|-|few
CASRLNLLSAGNTIYF
TGCGCCAGCAGGTTAAACTTGCTTTCGGCTGGAAACACCATATATTTT
>TRBJ1-2|TRBV19|-|-
CASSIPPGGSYTF
TGTGCCAGTAGTATACCCCCGGGGGGTAGCTACACCTTC
>TRBJ2-6|TRBV5-1|-|-
CASSFFNSPGSGANVLTF
TGCGCCAGCAGCTTTTTTAACAGCCCAGGCTCTGGGGCCAACGTCCTGACTTTC
>TRBJ1-1|TRBV7-2|-|-
CASSLSPRMAFF
TGTGCCAGCAGCTTGAGTCCACGAATGGCTTTCTTT
>TRBJ2-7|TRBV28|-|-
CASSLRDNEQYF
TGTGCCAGCAGTTTACGAGACAACGAGCAGTACTTC
>TRBJ2-1|TRBV19|TRBD2|few
CASSISGSSYNEQFF
TGTGCCAGTAGTATAAGCGGGAGCTCCTACAATGAGCAGTTCTTC
>TRBJ1-2|TRBV5-4|TRBD1|-
CASSLNRGNYGYTF
TGTGCCAGCAGCTTGAACAGGGGTAACTATGGCTACACCTTC
>TRBJ2-3|TRBV5-1|-|-
CASSFRTPTTDTQYF
TGCGCCAGCAGCTTCCGGACACCCACCACAGATACGCAGTATTTT
>TRBJ1-5|TRBV30|-|-
CAWSVGSLYSNQPQHF
TGTGCCTGGAGTGTGGGCTCACTTTATAGCAATCAGCCCCAGCATTTT
>TRBJ2-5|TRBV30|-|-
CAWSPRLGEETQYF
TGTGCCTGGAGTCCCCGACTAGGGGAAGAGACCCAGTACTTC
>TRBJ2-2|TRBV19|TRBD1|-
CASRDRGGGELFF
TGTGCCTCCCGGGACAGGGGCGGCGGGGAGCTGTTTTTT
>TRBJ2-1|TRBV12-3/TRBV12-4|TRBD1|-
CASSILRQGEFF
TGTGCCAGCAGTATCCTCCGACAGGGAGAGTTCTTC
>TRBJ2-1|TRBV10-3|TRBD2|-
CATSGRASYNEQFF
TGTGCCACTAGCGGGAGGGCCTCCTACAATGAGCAGTTCTTC
>TRBJ2-1|TRBV24-1|-|-
CATSDRRANNEQFF
TGTGCCACCAGTGATAGGCGGGCTAACAATGAGCAGTTCTTC
>TRBJ2-1|TRBV4-2|-|-
CASSPGVEQFF
TGTGCCAGCAGCCCGGGGGTTGAGCAGTTCTTC
>TRBJ1-5|TRBV21-1|-|-
CAYRGPPNQPQHF
TGTGCCTACAGGGGCCCACCTAATCAGCCCCAGCATTTT
>TRBJ2-1|TRBV7-3|TRBD2|-
CASSSDLAGGPDEQFF
TGTGCCAGCAGCTCGGATCTAGCGGGAGGGCCTGATGAGCAGTTCTTC
>TRBJ2-7|TRBV4-2|TRBD1|-
CASSQGQGISYEQYF
TGTGCCAGCAGCCAAGGACAGGGGATCTCCTACGAGCAGTACTTC
>TRBJ2-1|TRBV19|-|-
CASSNGFHEQFF
TGTGCCAGTAGTAACGGGTTTCATGAGCAGTTCTTC
>TRBJ2-5|TRBV4-1|-|-
CASSQLGGSLETQYF
TGCGCCAGCAGCCAACTCGGAGGGAGTCTGGAGACCCAGTACTTC
>TRBJ2-1|TRBV7-3|-|-
CASSSTASNEQFF
TGTGCCAGCAGCTCGACAGCGTCCAATGAGCAGTTCTTC
>TRBJ1-2|TRBV14|-|once
CASSQLGQGEGYTF
TGTGCCAGCAGCCAGTTGGGACAAGGTGAAGGCTACACCTTC
>TRBJ1-1|TRBV9|-|-
CASSVVRQSNTEAFF
TGTGCCAGCAGCGTAGTGCGGCAATCGAACACTGAAGCTTTCTTT
>TRBJ1-6|TRBV27|-|-
CASSLSPGNSPLHF
TGTGCCAGCAGTTTATCCCCGGGGAATTCACCCCTCCACTTT
>TRBJ1-2|TRBV7-8|-|-
CASSLRDYGYTF
TGTGCCAGCAGCCTACGGGACTATGGCTACACCTTC
>TRBJ1-5|TRBV28|-|-
CASSLDTSNQPQHF
TGTGCCAGCAGTTTAGACACTAGCAATCAGCCCCAGCATTTT
>TRBJ1-1|TRBV28|-|once
CATLPRWNTEAFF
TGTGCCACCTTACCACGGTGGAACACTGAAGCTTTCTTT
>TRBJ2-7|TRBV27|TRBD2|-
CASSSPAGGGHEQYF
TGTGCCAGCAGTTCTCCAGCGGGAGGAGGTCACGAGCAGTACTTC
>TRBJ2-5|TRBV5-6|TRBD2|few
CASSLPGRYETQYF
TGTGCCAGCAGCTTGCCCGGGAGGTATGAAACCCAGTACTTC
>TRBJ2-7|TRBV27|-|-
CASSLGRGYEQYF
TGTGCCAGCAGTTTAGGTAGGGGTTACGAGCAGTACTTC
>TRBJ1-1|TRBV5-1|-|few
CASSVNRVNTEAFF
TGCGCCAGCAGCGTGAACAGGGTCAACACTGAAGCTTTCTTT
>TRBJ1-4|TRBV7-2|TRBD1|-
CASSPTGVEKLFF
TGTGCCAGCAGCCCCACAGGGGTTGAAAAACTGTTTTTT
>TRBJ2-7|TRBV27|-|-
CASSPPEGAYEQYF
TGTGCCAGCAGCCCCCCAGAGGGCGCCTACGAGCAGTACTTC
>TRBJ1-5|TRBV4-1|-|-
CASSPGQYSNQPQHF
TGCGCCAGCAGCCCTGGACAGTATAGCAATCAGCCCCAGCATTTT
>TRBJ1-4|TRBV28|-|few
CASRFDSSATNEKLFF
TGTGCCAGCAGATTCGACAGCAGTGCAACTAATGAAAAACTGTTTTTT
>TRBJ1-3|TRBV3-1/TRBV3-2|TRBD1|-
CASSQVTGGNTIYF
TGTGCCAGCAGCCAAGTGACAGGGGGAAACACCATATATTTT